The source of this TCR beta chain is a study of T cells in localized non-small cell lung cancer. Some clones are missing from TCRdb's copy, which holds only in-frame ones; the method was immunoSEQ multiplex PCR. The table includes 25,000 to 35,000 clones, 70% to 90% detected once. Germline CDR1 LGHNA, CDR2 YNFKEQ. CDR3 size: 15 residues. Unmatched junction bases numbered 11, after V lost 3 bases and J lost 8 bases. Source: peripheral blood mononuclear cells, taken before any cancer treatment. The V gene is TRBV4-2, the J gene TRBJ2-3; 7 nucleotides line up with TRBD2. This receptor was taken from a woman aged 35-70 years with stage III lung adenocarcinoma. The CDR3 here is CASSQQVSGRGTQYF. CDR3 DNA sequence: TGTGCCAGCAGCCAGCAAGTCTCAGGGAGGGGTACGCAGTATTTT.